This T cell receptor (beta chain) was documented in a study of human T cells and chemical hapten exposure. Study context: Mostly female patients had alopecia areata, totalis or universalis. Study results and limitations: Sensitization with DPC brought no change to TCRs above 1 in 1000 in frequency. In comparison with controls, expanded TCRs gave rise to a significantly larger number of large CDR3 similarity clusters.

The CDR3 is 13 amino acids. Trimming took 4 bases from V and 6 from J, leaving 9 bases between them. The V gene's germline CDR1 is SGHTA and CDR2 FQGNSA. The time point denotes: patch test 3, about 24 weeks after DPC sensitization. Treatment meaning: therapeutic diphenylcyclopropenone sensitization with weekly scalp DPC. This clonotype was seen a few times. Its antigen is currently unknown. Unique molecular identifiers were linked by the library to individual cDNA molecules. One entry per CDR3 protein results from TCRdb running MiXCR on the RACE reads. The sample includes tens of thousands of distinct CDR3 sequences, 12% seen only once; the top ten take 2% to 3%.

The TCR comes from a man aged 30 to 39 with alopecia areata. Some clones in this sample may be carry-over from other donors' samples. Sequencing was performed on whole blood, taken in connection with sensitization to the hapten diphenylcyclopropenone (DPC). The V and J genes are TRBV7-2 and TRBJ1-4; no reliable D call. CDR3 in DNA: TGTGCCAGCAGCTCCACCATGGATGAAAAACTGTTTTTT. It specifies CASSSTMDEKLFF.